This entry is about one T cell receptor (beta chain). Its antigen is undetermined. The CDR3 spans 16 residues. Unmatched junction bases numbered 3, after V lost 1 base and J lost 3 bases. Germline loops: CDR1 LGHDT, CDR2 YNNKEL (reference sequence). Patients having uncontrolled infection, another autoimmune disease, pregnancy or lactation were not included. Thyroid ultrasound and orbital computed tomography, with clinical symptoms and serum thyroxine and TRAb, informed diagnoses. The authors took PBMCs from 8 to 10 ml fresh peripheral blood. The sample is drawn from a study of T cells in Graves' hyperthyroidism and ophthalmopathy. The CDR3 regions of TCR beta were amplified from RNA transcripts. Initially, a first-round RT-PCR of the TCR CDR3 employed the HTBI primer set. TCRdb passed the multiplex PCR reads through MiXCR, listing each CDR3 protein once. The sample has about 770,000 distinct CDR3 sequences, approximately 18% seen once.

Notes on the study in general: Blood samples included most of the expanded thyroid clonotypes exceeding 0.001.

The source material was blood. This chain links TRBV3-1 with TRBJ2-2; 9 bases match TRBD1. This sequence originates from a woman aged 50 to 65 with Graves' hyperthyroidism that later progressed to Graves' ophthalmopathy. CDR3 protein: CASSQVQGAYTGELFF. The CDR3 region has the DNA TGTGCCAGCAGCCAAGTACAGGGGGCGTACACCGGGGAGCTGTTTTTT.